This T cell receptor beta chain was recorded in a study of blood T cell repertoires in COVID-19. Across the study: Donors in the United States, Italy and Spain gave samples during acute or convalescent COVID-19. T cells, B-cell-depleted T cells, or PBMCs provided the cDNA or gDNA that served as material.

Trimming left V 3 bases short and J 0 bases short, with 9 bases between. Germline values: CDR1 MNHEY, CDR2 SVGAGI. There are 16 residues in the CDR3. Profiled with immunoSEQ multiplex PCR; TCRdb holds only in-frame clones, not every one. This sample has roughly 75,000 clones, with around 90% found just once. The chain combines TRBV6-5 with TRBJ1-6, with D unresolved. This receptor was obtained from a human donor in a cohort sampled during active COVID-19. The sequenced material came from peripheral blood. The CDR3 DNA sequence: TGTGCCAGCAGTTATCTTTCCAGCTCCTATAATTCACCCCTCCACTTT. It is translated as CASSYLSSSYNSPLHF.